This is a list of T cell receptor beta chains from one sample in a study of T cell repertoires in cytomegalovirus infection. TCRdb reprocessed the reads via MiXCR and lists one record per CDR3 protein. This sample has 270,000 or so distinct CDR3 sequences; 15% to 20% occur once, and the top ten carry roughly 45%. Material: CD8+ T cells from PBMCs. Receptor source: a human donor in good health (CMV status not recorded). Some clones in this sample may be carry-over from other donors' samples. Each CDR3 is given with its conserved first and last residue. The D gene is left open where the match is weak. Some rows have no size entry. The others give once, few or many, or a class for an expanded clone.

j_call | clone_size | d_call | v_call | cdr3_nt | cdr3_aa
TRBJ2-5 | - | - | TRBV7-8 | TGTGCCAGCAGCTTAGTGTTGGAGCGGTCGGAGACCCAGTACTTC | CASSLVLERSETQYF
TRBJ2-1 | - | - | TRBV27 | TGTGCCAGCAGTTTATTGGGCTTCTCCTACAATGAGCAGTTCTTC | CASSLLGFSYNEQFF
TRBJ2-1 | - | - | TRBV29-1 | TGCAGCGTTCCTTATCAGGATTCCTACAATGAGCAGTTCTTC | CSVPYQDSYNEQFF
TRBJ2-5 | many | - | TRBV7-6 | TGTGCCAGCAGCTCAAGCCAGATTTGGACAGAAGGAGAGACCCAGTACTTC | CASSSSQIWTEGETQYF
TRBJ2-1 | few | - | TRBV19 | TGTGCCAGTAGTATGGCAGGGACCTCCTACAATGAGCAGTTCTTC | CASSMAGTSYNEQFF
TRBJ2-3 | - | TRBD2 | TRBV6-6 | TGTGCCAGCAGTTACACCCCCGGAGTAGCGGGGGTCTTAGATACGCAGTGTTTT | CASSYTPGVAGVLDTQCF
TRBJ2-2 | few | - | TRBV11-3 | TGTGCCAGCAGCCCCAGGGAAACCGGGGAGCTGTTTTTT | CASSPRETGELFF